The 6 T cell receptor beta chains below come from one sample, sequenced in a study of cytomegalovirus exposure and HLA in healthy donors. A multiplex PCR was run with 60 Vbeta primers and 13 Jbeta primers. TCRdb keeps only in-frame clones here, not all; method: immunoSEQ multiplex PCR. The sample has 100,000 to 150,000 clones, about four fifths seen once. The sequenced sample consisted of PBMCs. The receptors come from a woman aged 40 to 49 in good health and CMV-seropositive.

The V gene is TRBV5-1, the J gene TRBJ2-7; TRBD2 matches 14 bases. From germline, CDR1 is SGHRS and CDR2 YFSETQ. The J segment lost 7 bases and the V segment lost 5 bases, leaving 8 bases of the junction unmatched. The CDR3 covers 15 residues. The chain's CDR3 is CASRSGLAGVDEQYF. CDR3 DNA sequence: TGCGCCAGCAGGTCGGGACTAGCGGGAGTAGATGAGCAGTACTTC. The whole variable domain, filled in from reference TRBV5-1 and TRBJ2-7, reads KAGVTQTPRYLIKTRGQQVTLSCSPISGHRSVSWYQQTPGQGLQFLFEYFSETQRNKGNFPGRFSGRQFSNSRSEMNVSTLELGDSALYLCASRSGLAGVDEQYFGPGTRLTVT.

This clone was counted only a few times. The chain uses TRBV10-3 and TRBJ2-7; 8 bases are a match to TRBD1. Germline V CDR1 and CDR2: ENHRY, SYGVKD. This CDR3 contains 14 residues. V shed 6 bases and J 1 base; nucleotides not matched to a gene: 5. The CDR3 protein is CAIRETGESYEQYF. CDR3 nucleotides: TGTGCCATCAGGGAGACAGGGGAGTCCTACGAGCAGTACTTC.

The rearrangement uses TRBV5-1 and TRBJ2-7; 8 nucleotides match TRBD1. V lost 0 bases, J lost 5 bases, and 4 bases stayed unmatched. The germline CDR1 and CDR2 sequences are SGHRS and YFSETQ. The CDR3 contains 14 residues. CDR3 amino acids: CASSLEGQGNEQYF. As DNA, the CDR3 is TGCGCCAGCAGCTTGGAAGGACAGGGAAACGAGCAGTACTTC.

The V gene is TRBV18, the J gene TRBJ1-2, with D perhaps matching TRBD1 (5 bases). Trimming pared 5 bases from V and 0 bases from J, leaving 13 bases between. CDR3 length equals 15 residues. Germline values: CDR1 KGHSH, CDR2 LQKENI. CDR3 in amino acids: CASSSTAPTNYGYTF. CDR3 sequence (DNA): TGTGCCAGCTCATCGACAGCGCCTACTAACTATGGCTACACCTTC.

The chain recombines TRBV5-1 with TRBJ2-2; the D gene is possibly TRBD1 (6 bases). Trimming shortened V by 6 bases and J by 4 bases, and 13 bases separated the two germline ends. The CDR3 extends over 14 amino acids. Germline lookup yields CDR1 SGHRS and CDR2 YFSETQ. The CDR3 region is CASIEQGPTGELFF. The CDR3 region has the DNA TGCGCCAGCATAGAACAGGGCCCCACCGGGGAGCTGTTTTTT.

This rearrangement joins TRBV21-1 to TRBJ2-3; TRBD1 was called by the table and not checked on the DNA. TRBV21-1 is a pseudogene locus. The CDR3 contains 16 residues. The CDR3 region has the DNA TGTGCCAGCAGTTATGGACAGCGAACTAGCACAGATACGCAGTATTTT. Protein product: CASSYGQRTSTDTQYF.